This TCR beta chain was profiled in a study of T cell changes during pregnancy in multiple sclerosis (dated by TCRdb to the late 2010s). Context from the whole study: The study examined how the T cell repertoire changed over the course of pregnancy in women with multiple sclerosis.

The library came from the immunoSEQ multiplex PCR assay. TCRdb mirrors the immuneACCESS table, restricted to in-frame sequences. Some clones are absent from its copies; in checked studies, under half trace to an unresolved V gene, and the reason for the others is unknown. The sample table contains roughly 38,000 clones; only one count was recorded for under 95% of them. The ten largest clones capture roughly 0.66% of the sample. V ends up 6 bases short and J 12 bases short, with an unmatched junction base count of 8. The cysteine opens and the phenylalanine closes a CDR3 of 12 amino acids. Just CDR3 DNA is preserved here, 36 bases in frame from base 1. Sequences MNHEY (CDR1) and SVGAGI (CDR2) are obtained from the germline V gene. Concerning this clone: The clone's antigen remains unknown. No quality values exist for individual bases; no much larger clone is one base distant.

The sample here was CD4+ T cells from peripheral blood mononuclear cells, taken in the second trimester of pregnancy. This receptor chain uses TRBV6-5 and TRBJ2-1; TRBD1 lines up with 7 middle nucleotides. This sequence was found in a female donor in good health, enrolled as a control in a pregnancy study. The nucleotide sequence is given as TGTGCCAGCAGCACAGGGGAAGGACTGCAGTTCTTC. This translates into CASSTGEGLQFF.